Included here is one TCR beta chain sequence, with context. Sequencing was performed with immunoSEQ multiplex PCR; in TCRdb, only in-frame clones are kept and a portion is missing. The table shows about 190,000 clones, with around 87% occurring only once. This sample is drawn from a study of blood T cell repertoires in COVID-19. Turning to the study itself: Samples representing acute and convalescent COVID-19 were sourced from the United States, Italy and Spain. In each case, the material was cDNA or gDNA derived from T cells, B-cell-depleted T cells, or PBMCs.

The CDR3 is 13 amino acids. Germline loops: CDR1 KGHSH, CDR2 LQKENI. V lost 5 bases, J lost 3 bases, and 10 bases lay in between. J is TRBJ1-1 and V is TRBV18; D remains ambiguous. Sequencing was done on a sample of peripheral blood. The TCR comes from a woman in her twenties or thirties with active or convalescent COVID-19. For the CDR3, the DNA is TGTGCCAGCTCAGAGAGCTTAGACACTGAAGCTTTCTTT. As protein: CASSESLDTEAFF.